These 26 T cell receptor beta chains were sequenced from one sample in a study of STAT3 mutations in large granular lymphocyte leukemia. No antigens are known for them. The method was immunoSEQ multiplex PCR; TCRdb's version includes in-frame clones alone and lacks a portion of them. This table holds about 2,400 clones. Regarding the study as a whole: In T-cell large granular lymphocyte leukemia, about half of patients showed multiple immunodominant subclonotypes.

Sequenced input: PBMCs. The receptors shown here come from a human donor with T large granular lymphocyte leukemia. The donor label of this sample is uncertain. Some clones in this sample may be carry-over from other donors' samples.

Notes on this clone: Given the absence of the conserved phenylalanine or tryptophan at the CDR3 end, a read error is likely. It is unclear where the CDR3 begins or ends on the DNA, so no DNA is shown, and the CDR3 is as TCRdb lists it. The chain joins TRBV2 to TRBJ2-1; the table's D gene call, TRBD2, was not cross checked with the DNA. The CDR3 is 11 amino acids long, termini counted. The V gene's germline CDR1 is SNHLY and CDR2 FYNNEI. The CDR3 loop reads CASHYSGSRNE.

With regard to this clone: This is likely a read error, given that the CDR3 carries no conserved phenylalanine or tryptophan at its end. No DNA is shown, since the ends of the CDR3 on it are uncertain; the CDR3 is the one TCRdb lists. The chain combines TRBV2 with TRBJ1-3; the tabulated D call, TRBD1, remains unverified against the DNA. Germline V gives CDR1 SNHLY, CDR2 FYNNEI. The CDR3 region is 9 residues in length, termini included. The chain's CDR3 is CASKDAGNT.

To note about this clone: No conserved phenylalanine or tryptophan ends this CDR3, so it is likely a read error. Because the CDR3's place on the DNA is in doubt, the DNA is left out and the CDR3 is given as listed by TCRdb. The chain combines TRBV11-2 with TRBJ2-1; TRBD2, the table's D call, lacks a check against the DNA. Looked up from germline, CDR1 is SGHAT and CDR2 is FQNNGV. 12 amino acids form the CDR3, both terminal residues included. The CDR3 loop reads CASSLLLAGGLE.

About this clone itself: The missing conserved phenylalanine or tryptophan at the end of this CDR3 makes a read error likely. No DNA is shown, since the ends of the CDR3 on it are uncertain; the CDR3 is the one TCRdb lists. The CDR3 reads CASKMGLRNSP. The rearrangement uses TRBV5-1 and TRBJ1-6; the table's D gene call, TRBD1, was not cross checked with the DNA. In germline, CDR1 is SGHRS, CDR2 YFSETQ. Inclusive of both ends, the CDR3 amounts to 11 amino acids.

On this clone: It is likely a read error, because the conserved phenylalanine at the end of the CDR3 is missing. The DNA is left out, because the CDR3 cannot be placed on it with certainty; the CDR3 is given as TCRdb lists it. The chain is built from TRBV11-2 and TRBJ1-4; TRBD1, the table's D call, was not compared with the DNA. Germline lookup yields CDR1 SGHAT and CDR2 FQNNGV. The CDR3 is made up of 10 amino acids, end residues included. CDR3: CASRTGSVEK.

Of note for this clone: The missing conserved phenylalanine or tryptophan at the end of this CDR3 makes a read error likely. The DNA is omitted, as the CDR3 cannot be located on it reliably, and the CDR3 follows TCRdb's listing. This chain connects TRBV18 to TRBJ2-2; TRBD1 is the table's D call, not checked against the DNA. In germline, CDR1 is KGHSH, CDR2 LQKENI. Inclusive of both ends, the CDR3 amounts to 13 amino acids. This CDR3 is CASSPLRGQYTGE.

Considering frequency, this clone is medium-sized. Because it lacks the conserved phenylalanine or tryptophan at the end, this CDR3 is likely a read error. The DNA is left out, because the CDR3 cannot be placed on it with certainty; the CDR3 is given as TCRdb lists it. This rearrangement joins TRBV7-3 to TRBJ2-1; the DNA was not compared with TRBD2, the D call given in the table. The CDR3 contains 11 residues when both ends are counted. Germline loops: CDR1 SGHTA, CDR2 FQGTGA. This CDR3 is CASSQRDSHRE.

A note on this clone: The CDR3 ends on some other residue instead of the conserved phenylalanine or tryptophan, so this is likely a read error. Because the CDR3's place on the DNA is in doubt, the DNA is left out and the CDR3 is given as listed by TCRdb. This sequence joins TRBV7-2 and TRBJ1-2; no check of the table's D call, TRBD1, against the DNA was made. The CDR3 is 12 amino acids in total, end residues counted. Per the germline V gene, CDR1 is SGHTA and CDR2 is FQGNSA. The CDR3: CASSLAHDRGHG.

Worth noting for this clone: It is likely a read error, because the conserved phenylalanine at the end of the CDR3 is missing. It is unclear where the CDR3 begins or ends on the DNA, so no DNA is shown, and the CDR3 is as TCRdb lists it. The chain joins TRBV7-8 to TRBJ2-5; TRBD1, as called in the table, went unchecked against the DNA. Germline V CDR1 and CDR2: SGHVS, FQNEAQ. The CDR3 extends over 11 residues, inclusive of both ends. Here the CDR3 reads CASSLGVGEET.

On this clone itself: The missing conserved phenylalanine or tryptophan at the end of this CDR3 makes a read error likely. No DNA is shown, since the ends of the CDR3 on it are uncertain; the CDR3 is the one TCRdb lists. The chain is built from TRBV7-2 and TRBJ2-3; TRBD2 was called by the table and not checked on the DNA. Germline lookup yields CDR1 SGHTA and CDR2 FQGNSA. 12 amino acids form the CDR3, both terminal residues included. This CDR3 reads CASTLAGARTDT.

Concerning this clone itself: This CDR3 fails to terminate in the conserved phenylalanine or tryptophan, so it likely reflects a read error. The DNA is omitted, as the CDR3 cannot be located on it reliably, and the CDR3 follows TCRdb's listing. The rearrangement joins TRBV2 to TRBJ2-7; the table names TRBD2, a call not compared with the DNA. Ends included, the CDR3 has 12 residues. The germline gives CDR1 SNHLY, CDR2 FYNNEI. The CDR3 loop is CASSPRLAGGSE.

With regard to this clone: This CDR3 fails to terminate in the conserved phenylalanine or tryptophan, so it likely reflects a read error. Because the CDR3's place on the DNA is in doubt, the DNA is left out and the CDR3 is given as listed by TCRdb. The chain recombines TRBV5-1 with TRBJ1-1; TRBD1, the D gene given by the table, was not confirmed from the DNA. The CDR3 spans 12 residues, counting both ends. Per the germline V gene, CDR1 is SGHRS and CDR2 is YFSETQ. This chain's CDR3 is CASSLVVGLNTE.

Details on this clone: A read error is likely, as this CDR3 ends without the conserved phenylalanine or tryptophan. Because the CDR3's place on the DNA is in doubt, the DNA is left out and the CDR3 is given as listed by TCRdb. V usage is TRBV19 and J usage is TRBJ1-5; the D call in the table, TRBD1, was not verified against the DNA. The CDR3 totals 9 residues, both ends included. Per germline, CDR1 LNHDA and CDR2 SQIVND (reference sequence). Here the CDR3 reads CASNIGIHP.

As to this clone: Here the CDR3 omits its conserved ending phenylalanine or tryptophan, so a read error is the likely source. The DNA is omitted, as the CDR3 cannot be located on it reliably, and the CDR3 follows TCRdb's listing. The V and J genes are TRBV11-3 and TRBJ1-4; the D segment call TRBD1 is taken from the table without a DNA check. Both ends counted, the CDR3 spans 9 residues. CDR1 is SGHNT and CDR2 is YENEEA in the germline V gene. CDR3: CASSDQNEK.

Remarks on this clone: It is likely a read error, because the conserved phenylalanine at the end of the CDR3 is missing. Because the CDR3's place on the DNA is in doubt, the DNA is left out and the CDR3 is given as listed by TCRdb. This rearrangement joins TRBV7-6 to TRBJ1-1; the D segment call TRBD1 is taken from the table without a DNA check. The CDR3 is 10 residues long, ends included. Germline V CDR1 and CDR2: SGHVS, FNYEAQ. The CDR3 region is CASSLWVGTE.

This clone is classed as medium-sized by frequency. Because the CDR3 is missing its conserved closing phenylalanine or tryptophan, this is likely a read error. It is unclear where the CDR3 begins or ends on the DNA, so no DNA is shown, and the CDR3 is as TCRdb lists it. The CDR3 reads CASSQGWNTE. This chain joins TRBV14 and TRBJ1-1; TRBD1 is the table's D call and was not checked against the DNA. The CDR3 spans 10 residues, counting both ends. Germline CDR1 and CDR2: SGHDN and FVKESK.

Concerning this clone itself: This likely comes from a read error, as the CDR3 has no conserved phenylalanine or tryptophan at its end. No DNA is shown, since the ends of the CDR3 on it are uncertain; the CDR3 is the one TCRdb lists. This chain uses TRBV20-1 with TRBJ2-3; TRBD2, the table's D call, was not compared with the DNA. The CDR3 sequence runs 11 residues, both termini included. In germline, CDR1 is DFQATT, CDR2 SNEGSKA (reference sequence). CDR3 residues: CSARSGESTDT.

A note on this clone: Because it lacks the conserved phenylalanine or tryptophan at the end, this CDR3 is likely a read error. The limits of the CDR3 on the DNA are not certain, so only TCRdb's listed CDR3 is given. The CDR3 protein is CASSTGRRTGE. V usage is TRBV14 and J usage is TRBJ2-2; the tabulated D call, TRBD1, remains unverified against the DNA. The CDR3 contains 11 residues when both ends are counted. From germline, CDR1 is SGHDN and CDR2 FVKESK.

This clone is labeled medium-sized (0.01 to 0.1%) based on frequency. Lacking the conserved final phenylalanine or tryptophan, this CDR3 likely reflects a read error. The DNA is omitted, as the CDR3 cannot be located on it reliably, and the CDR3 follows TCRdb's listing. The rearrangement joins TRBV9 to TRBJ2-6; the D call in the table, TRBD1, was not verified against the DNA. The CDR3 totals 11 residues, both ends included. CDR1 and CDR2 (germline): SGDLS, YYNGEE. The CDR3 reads CASSGSSGANV.

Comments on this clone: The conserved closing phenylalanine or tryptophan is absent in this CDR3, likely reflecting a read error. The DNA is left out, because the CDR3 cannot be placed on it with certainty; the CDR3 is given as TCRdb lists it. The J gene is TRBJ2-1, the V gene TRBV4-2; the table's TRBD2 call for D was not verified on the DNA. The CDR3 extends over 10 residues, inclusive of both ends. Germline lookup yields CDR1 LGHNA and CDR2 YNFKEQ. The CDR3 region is CASSQDRLGE.

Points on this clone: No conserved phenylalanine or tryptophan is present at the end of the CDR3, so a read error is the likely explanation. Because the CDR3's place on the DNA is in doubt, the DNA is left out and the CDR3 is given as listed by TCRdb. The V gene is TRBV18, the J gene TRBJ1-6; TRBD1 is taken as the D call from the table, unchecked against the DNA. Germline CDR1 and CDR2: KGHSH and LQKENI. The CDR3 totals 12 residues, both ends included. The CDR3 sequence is CASSPGGGGSSP.

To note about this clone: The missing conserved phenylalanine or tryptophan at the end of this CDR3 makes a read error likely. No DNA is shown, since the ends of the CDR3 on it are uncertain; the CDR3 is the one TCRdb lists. This CDR3 is CASSLGAGRLDT. V and J are TRBV11-2 and TRBJ2-3; no check of the table's D call, TRBD1, against the DNA was made. The CDR3 is 12 residues long, ends included. Germline V gene data show CDR1 as SGHAT and CDR2 as FQNNGV.

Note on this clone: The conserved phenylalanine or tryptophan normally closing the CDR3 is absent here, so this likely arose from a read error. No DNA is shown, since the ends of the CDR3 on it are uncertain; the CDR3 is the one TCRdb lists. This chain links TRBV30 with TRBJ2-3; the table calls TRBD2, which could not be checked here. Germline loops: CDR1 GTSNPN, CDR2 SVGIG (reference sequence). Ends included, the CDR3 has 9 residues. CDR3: CAWTASSDT.

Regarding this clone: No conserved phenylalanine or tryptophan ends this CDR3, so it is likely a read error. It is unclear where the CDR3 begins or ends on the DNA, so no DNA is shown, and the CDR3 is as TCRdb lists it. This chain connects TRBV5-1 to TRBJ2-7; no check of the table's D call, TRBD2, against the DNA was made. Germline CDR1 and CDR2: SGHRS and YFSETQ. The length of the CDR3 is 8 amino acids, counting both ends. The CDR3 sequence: CASSLAGE.

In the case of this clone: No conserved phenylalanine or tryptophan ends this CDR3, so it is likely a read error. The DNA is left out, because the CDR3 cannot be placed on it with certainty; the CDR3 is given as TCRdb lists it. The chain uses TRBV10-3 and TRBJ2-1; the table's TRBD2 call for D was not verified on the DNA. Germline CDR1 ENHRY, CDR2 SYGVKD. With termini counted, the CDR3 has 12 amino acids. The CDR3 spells CAISGTSGSYNE.

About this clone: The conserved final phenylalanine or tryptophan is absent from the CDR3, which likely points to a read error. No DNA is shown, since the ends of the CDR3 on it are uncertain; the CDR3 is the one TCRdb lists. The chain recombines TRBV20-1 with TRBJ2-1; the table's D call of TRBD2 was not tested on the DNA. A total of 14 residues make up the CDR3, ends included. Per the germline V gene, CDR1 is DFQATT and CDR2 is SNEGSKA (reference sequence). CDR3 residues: CSARGGFDGGEYNE.